This T cell receptor beta chain was sequenced for a study of T cells in Graves' hyperthyroidism and ophthalmopathy. This clonotype was seen more than once but under ten times. The CDR3 sequence is 15 residues long. V was trimmed by 0 bases and J by 0 bases, leaving 9 bases between them. The germline V gene encodes CDR1 LNHNV and CDR2 YYDKDF (reference sequence). The TCR beta CDR3 regions underwent amplification using RNA transcripts as the source. A first-round RT-PCR of the TCR CDR3 used the HTBI primer set. Using its own MiXCR run on the multiplex PCR reads, TCRdb lists one record per CDR3 protein. This sample yields a few hundred thousand distinct CDR3 sequences, of which roughly 15% are seen a single time; about 20% belongs to the top ten. It was uncontrolled infection, other autoimmune disease, pregnancy or lactation that excluded patients. Diagnosis relied on clinical symptoms, serum thyroxine and TRAb, thyroid ultrasound and orbital computed tomography.

Sequenced: blood. This clonotype originated in a woman aged 30 to 39 with Graves' ophthalmopathy. This chain joins TRBV15 and TRBJ2-7; the D is unclear. In DNA form, the CDR3 reads TGTGCCACCAGCAGAGATTCAACACCCTCCTACGAGCAGTACTTC. It translates to CATSRDSTPSYEQYF.